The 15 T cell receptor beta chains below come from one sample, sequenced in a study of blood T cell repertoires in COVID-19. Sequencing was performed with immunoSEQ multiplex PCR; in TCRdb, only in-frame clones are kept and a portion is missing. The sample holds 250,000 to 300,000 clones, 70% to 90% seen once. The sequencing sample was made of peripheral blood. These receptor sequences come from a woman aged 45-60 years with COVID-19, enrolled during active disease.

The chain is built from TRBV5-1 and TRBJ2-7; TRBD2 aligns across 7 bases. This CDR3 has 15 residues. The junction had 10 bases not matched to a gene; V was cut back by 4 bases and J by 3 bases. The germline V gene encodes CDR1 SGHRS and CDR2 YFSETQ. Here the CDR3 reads CASSLRGGAGYEQYF. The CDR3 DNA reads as TGCGCCAGCAGCCTCCGGGGAGGGGCCGGCTACGAGCAGTACTTC.

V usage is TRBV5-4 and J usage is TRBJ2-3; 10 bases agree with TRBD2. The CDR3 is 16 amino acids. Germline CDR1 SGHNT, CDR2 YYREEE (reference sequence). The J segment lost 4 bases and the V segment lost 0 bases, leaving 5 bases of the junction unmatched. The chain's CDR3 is CASSLDLAGDPDTQYF. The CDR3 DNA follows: TGTGCCAGCAGCTTGGATCTAGCGGGAGACCCAGATACGCAGTATTTT.

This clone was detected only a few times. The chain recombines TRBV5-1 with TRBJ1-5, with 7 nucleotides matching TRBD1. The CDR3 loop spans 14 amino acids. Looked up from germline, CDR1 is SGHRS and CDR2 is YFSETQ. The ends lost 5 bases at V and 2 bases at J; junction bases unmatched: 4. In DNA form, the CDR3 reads TGCGCCAGCAGACAGGGGCTCGGCAATCAGCCCCAGCATTTT. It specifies CASRQGLGNQPQHF.

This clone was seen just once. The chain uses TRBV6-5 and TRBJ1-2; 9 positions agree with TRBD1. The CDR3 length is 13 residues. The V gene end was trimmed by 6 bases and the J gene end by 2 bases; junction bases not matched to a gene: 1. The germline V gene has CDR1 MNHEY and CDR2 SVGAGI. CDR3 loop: CASRGTGNYGYTF. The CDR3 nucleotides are TGTGCCAGCAGGGGGACAGGGAACTATGGCTACACCTTC.

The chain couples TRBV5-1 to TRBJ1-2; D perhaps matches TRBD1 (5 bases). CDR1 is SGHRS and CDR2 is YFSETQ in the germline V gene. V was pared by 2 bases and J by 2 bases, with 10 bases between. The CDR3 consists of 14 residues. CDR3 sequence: CASSFQDSNYGYTF. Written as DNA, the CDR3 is TGCGCCAGCAGCTTCCAAGACAGCAACTATGGCTACACCTTC.

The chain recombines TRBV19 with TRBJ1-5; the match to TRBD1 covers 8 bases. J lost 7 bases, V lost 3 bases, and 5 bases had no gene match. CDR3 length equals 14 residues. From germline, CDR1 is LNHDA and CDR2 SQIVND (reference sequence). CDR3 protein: CASSIPGGGQPQHF. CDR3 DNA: TGTGCCAGTAGTATCCCAGGGGGCGGGCAGCCCCAGCATTTT.

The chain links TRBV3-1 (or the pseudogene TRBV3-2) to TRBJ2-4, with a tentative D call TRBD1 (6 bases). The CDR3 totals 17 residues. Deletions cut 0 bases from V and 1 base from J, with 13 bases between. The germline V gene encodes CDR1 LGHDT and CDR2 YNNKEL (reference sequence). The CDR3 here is CASSQDITGTAKNIQYF. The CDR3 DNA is TGTGCCAGCAGCCAAGATATAACAGGGACCGCCAAAAACATTCAGTACTTC.

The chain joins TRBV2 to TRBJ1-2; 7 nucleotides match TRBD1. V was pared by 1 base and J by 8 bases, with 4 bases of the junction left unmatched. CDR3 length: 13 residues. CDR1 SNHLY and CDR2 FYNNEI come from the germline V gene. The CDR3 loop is CASSEGTGGGYTF. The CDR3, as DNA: TGTGCCAGCAGTGAAGGGACAGGAGGCGGCTACACCTTC.

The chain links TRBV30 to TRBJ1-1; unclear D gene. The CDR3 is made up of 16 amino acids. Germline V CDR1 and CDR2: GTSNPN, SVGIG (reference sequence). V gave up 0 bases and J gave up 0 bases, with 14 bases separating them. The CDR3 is CAWSVSLGGMNTEAFF. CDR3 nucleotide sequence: TGTGCCTGGAGTGTAAGTCTCGGAGGTATGAACACTGAAGCTTTCTTT.

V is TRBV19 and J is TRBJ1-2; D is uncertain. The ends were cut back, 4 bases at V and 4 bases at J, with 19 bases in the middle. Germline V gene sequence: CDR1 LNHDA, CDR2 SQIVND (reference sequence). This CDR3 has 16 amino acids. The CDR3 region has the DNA TGTGCCAGTAGTACCCTCGGGTCTGAGACTTTCTATGGCTACACCTTC. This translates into CASSTLGSETFYGYTF.

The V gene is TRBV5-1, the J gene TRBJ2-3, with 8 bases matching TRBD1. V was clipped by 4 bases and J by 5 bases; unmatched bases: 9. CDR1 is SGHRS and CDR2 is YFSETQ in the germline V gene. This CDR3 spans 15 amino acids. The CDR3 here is CASSETGAPQDTQYF. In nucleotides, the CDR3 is TGCGCCAGCAGCGAGACAGGGGCCCCCCAAGATACGCAGTATTTT. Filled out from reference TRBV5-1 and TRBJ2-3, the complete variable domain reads KAGVTQTPRYLIKTRGQQVTLSCSPISGHRSVSWYQQTPGQGLQFLFEYFSETQRNKGNFPGRFSGRQFSNSRSEMNVSTLELGDSALYLCASSETGAPQDTQYFGPGTRLTVL.

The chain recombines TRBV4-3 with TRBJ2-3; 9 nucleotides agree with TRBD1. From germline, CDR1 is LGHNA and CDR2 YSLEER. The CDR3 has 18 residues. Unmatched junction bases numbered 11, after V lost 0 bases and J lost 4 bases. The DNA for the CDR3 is TGCGCCAGCAGCCAAGAACTTGGGACAGGGTCTTCGCCAGATACGCAGTATTTT. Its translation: CASSQELGTGSSPDTQYF.

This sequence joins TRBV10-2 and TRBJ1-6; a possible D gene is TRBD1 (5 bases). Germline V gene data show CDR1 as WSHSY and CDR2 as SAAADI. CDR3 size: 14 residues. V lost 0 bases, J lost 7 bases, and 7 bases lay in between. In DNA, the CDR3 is TGCGCCAGCAGTGAGTCGTCAGGGAATTCACCCCTCCACTTT. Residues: CASSESSGNSPLHF.

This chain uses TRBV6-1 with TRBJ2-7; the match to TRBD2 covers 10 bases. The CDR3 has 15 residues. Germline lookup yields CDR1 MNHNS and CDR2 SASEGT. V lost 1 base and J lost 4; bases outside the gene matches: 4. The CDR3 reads CASSEGSSGSYEQYF. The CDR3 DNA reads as TGTGCCAGCAGTGAAGGCTCTAGCGGGAGTTACGAGCAGTACTTC.

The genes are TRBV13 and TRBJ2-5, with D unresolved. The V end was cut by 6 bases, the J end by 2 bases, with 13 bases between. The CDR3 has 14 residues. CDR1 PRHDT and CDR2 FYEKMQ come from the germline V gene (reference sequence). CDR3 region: CASSLRVAQETQYF. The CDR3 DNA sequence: TGTGCCAGCAGTCTTCGGGTCGCTCAAGAGACCCAGTACTTC.